Below are 23 T cell receptor beta chains sequenced from a single sample in a study of T cells after yellow fever vaccination. TCRdb re-analysed the 5' RACE reads in MiXCR, keeping a single row per CDR3 protein. This sample has a few hundred thousand distinct CDR3 sequences; around 6.4% occur once, and the top ten carry 15%. This specimen was PBMCs, taken 5 days after the yellow fever booster vaccination. Receptor source: a man younger than 40 who received the YFV17D yellow fever vaccine.

This clonotype has only a few counts. This chain connects TRBV6-5 to TRBJ2-3; 7 bases match TRBD1. V gave up 0 bases and J gave up 2 bases; unmatched junction bases: 8. The CDR3 has 17 amino acids. Germline CDR1 MNHEY, CDR2 SVGAGI. The CDR3 loop is CASSYSYHRGATDTQYF. The DNA for the CDR3 is TGTGCCAGCAGTTACTCGTATCACAGGGGAGCCACAGATACGCAGTATTTT.

This clonotype came up many times. The chain is built from TRBV10-1 and TRBJ2-5; 7 bases agree with TRBD1. The CDR3 has 15 amino acids. The junction had 13 bases not matched to a gene; V was cut back by 8 bases and J by 4 bases. In germline, CDR1 is WNHNN, CDR2 SYGVQD (reference sequence). CDR3 DNA: TGCGCCAGCCCCCACCAATCAGGGGGTTTAGAGACCCAGTACTTC. Residues: CASPHQSGGLETQYF.

This clonotype was seen more than once but under ten times. The genes are TRBV7-2 and TRBJ2-7; TRBD2 might be the D (6 bases). Germline V gene data show CDR1 as SGHTA and CDR2 as FQGNSA. The ends were cut back, 1 base at V and 0 bases at J, with 10 bases in the middle. The CDR3 is 15 amino acids. CDR3 bases: TGTGCCAGCAGCTTAGACCGGGAGAGCTCCTACGAGCAGTACTTC. Amino acids: CASSLDRESSYEQYF.

This clonotype was recorded many times. V and J are TRBV5-1 and TRBJ1-1; tentative D call: TRBD1 (6 bases). The V and J ends lost 4 bases and 0 bases respectively, with 10 bases between them. Germline V CDR1 and CDR2: SGHRS, YFSETQ. The CDR3 totals 14 residues. The CDR3 protein is CASSHRDLNTEAFF. The CDR3 DNA follows: TGCGCCAGCAGCCACAGGGATTTGAACACTGAAGCTTTCTTT.

This clonotype showed up just a few times. The chain has TRBV7-9 and TRBJ2-7; D remains ambiguous. V lost 6 bases to trimming and J lost 7 bases, with 19 bases between them. Germline V gene sequence: CDR1 SEHNR, CDR2 FQNEAQ (reference sequence). The CDR3 loop spans 14 amino acids. In DNA form, the CDR3 reads TGTGCCAGCAGTCTTACCCCCGGTAGAGGAGAGCAGTACTTC. Its protein product is CASSLTPGRGEQYF.

This clonotype was observed a handful of times. J is TRBJ2-3 and V is TRBV4-2; 8 bases agree with TRBD2. The CDR3 consists of 21 residues. CDR1 LGHNA and CDR2 YNFKEQ come from the germline V gene. The ends lost 0 bases at V and 4 bases at J; junction bases unmatched: 21. CDR3 region: CASSQEQGGKLAVLAADTQYF. For the CDR3, the DNA is TGTGCCAGCAGCCAAGAACAGGGTGGGAAACTAGCGGTCCTGGCCGCAGATACGCAGTATTTT.

Ten or more counts support this clonotype. The V call is TRBV29-1, the J call TRBJ2-3; perhaps D is TRBD1 or TRBD2 (5 bases each). CDR1 SQVTM and CDR2 ANQGSEA come from the germline V gene. Trimming removed 2 bases from V and 2 bases from J, with 20 bases in between. The CDR3 sequence is 17 residues long. The CDR3 sequence: CSVELQYRGPDTDTQYF. CDR3 nucleotides: TGCAGCGTTGAATTACAATACCGGGGACCCGACACAGATACGCAGTATTTT.

This clonotype was seen only a few times. This chain connects TRBV20-1 to TRBJ2-1; D gene uncertain. CDR3 length: 12 residues. V was clipped by 3 bases and J by 6 bases, with 9 bases between them. The germline V gene encodes CDR1 DFQATT and CDR2 SNEGSKA (reference sequence). This CDR3 is CSASSRINEQFF. In DNA form, the CDR3 reads TGCAGTGCTAGTTCCAGAATCAATGAGCAGTTCTTC.

This clonotype was counted ten times or more. This sequence joins TRBV6-1 and TRBJ2-4; 8 bases fit TRBD2. With 4 bases clipped from V and 8 bases from J, the junction kept 7 bases outside the gene matches. The CDR3 is 14 residues long. Germline values: CDR1 MNHNS, CDR2 SASEGT. DNA for the CDR3: TGTGCCAGCAGTGCGCCGGGACTAGAAGACATTCAGTACTTC. It translates to CASSAPGLEDIQYF.

This clonotype was counted many times. The J gene is TRBJ2-4, the V gene TRBV18; D is perhaps TRBD2 (6 bases). Germline V CDR1 and CDR2: KGHSH, LQKENI. V gave up 0 bases and J gave up 9 bases, with 12 bases separating them. The CDR3 spans 14 residues. CDR3 loop: CASSPPNGGGIQYF. DNA for the CDR3: TGTGCCAGCTCACCACCGAATGGGGGAGGCATTCAGTACTTC.

This clonotype was counted between two and nine times. The chain has TRBV11-2 and TRBJ2-7, with D possibly being TRBD1 (6 bases). The V gene lost 0 bases and the J gene lost 2 bases, with 11 bases spanning the gap. CDR1 is SGHAT, CDR2 FQNNGV, per germline. The CDR3 loop spans 15 amino acids. CDR3 sequence: CASSLEGTGPYEQYF. As DNA, the CDR3 is TGTGCCAGCAGCTTAGAAGGAACAGGGCCCTACGAGCAGTACTTC.

The sample holds many counts of this clonotype. This chain uses TRBV11-1 with TRBJ2-2; D remains ambiguous. In germline, CDR1 is SGHAT, CDR2 FQDESV (reference sequence). The CDR3 is 11 residues long. V was pared by 7 bases and J by 6 bases, with 6 bases between. CDR3 DNA: TGTGCCAGCACCTGGGCCGGGGAGCTGTTTTTT. Translating it yields CASTWAGELFF.

Here the CDR3 DNA reads TGTGCCAGCAGCTTATCCGGGACTAGCGGGAGGGATACGCAGTATTTT. This codes for CASSLSGTSGRDTQYF. The rearrangement joins TRBV7-2 to TRBJ2-3; 15 nucleotides agree with TRBD2. Per the germline V gene, CDR1 is SGHTA and CDR2 is FQGNSA. V lost 2 bases, J lost 6 bases, and 3 bases stayed unmatched. The CDR3 runs to 16 residues.

This clonotype has a count of ten or more. The junction shows a germline mismatch at one end, possibly a read error. The chain carries TRBV14 and TRBJ2-7; 8 bases fit TRBD2. This CDR3 is built from 16 residues. Germline assignment: CDR1 SGHDN and CDR2 FVKESK. The CDR3 region has the DNA TGTGCCAGCAGCCAAGACGATTGGATTAGCGGGGCCGGACTCCGCTTC. This codes for CASSQDDWISGAGLRF.

This clonotype was seen more than once but under ten times. The chain joins TRBV6-2 or TRBV6-3 to TRBJ2-7, with unresolved D. Germline assignment: CDR1 MNHEY and CDR2 SVGEGT. V shed 10 bases and J shed 2 bases, with 12 bases lying between them. This CDR3 contains 12 residues. The CDR3 is CATAEVTYEQYF. The CDR3 coding sequence is TGTGCCACCGCCGAAGTAACCTACGAGCAGTACTTC.

At least ten counts were recorded for this clonotype. The V gene is TRBV20-1, the J gene TRBJ1-6, with a tentative D call TRBD1 (6 bases). The CDR3 is made up of 13 amino acids. Trimming took off 8 bases at V and 9 bases at J, with 17 bases between the two ends. Looked up from germline, CDR1 is DFQATT and CDR2 is SNEGSKA (reference sequence). CDR3 amino acids: CSPIKQGGSPLHF. For the CDR3, the DNA is TGCAGTCCCATTAAACAGGGAGGTTCACCCCTCCACTTT.

This clonotype was seen more than once but under ten times. The chain carries TRBV18 and TRBJ2-2; unclear D gene. The CDR3 loop spans 15 amino acids. V was pared by 1 base and J by 2 bases, with 8 bases between. Germline CDR1 is KGHSH and CDR2 is LQKENI. As DNA, the CDR3 is TGTGCCAGCTCACCACGGGTGACAAACACCGGGGAGCTGTTTTTT. It codes for CASSPRVTNTGELFF.

This clonotype was recorded at least ten times. The chain uses TRBV7-2 and TRBJ2-5, with 7 bases lining up with TRBD2. The germline CDR1 and CDR2 sequences are SGHTA and FQGNSA. CDR3 length: 15 residues. V was clipped by 6 bases and J by 1 base; unmatched bases: 8. The CDR3 protein is CASSPIGGSQETQYF. The CDR3 DNA follows: TGTGCCAGCAGTCCCATCGGCGGGAGCCAAGAGACCCAGTACTTC.

This clonotype was observed a handful of times. V usage is TRBV7-9 and J usage is TRBJ2-3; D is perhaps TRBD2 (5 bases). V lost 5 bases, J lost 4 bases, and 13 bases lay in between. The CDR3 runs 14 residues. CDR1 and CDR2 from the germline V gene are SEHNR and FQNEAQ (reference sequence). CDR3 amino acids: CASSLVRGSDTQYF. The DNA for the CDR3 is TGTGCCAGCAGCCTTGTTCGGGGTTCAGATACGCAGTATTTT.

The gene calls are TRBV10-3 and TRBJ1-1; the match to TRBD1 covers 8 bases. Germline V lookup: CDR1 ENHRY, CDR2 SYGVKD. The CDR3 has 14 residues. The V gene end was trimmed by 6 bases and the J gene end by 0 bases; junction bases not matched to a gene: 3. The CDR3 DNA sequence: TGTGCCATCAGCGGACAGGGTTTGAACACTGAAGCTTTCTTT. It is translated as CAISGQGLNTEAFF.

This clonotype was seen just once. The chain couples TRBV6-1 to TRBJ1-2; weak D call: TRBD1 (5 bases). The CDR3 sequence is 14 residues long. CDR1 is MNHNS, CDR2 SASEGT, per germline. Trimming stripped 2 bases from V and 5 bases from J, with 12 bases between. The CDR3 DNA reads TGTGCCAGCAGTGAAACGGGGCCCCGGTATGGCTACACCTTC. Amino acid sequence: CASSETGPRYGYTF.

This sequence joins TRBV27 and TRBJ2-5; the match to TRBD2 covers 13 bases. CDR1 and CDR2 from the germline V gene are MNHEY and SMNVEV (reference sequence). After removal of 6 bases from V and 5 bases from J, the junction contained 9 bases not matched to a gene. The CDR3 is 16 amino acids. CDR3 nucleotides: TGTGCCAGCAGCATCATGGGACTAGCGGGACGGGAGACCCAGTACTTC. Translating gives CASSIMGLAGRETQYF.

The chain uses TRBV20-1 and TRBJ1-4; D uncertain. The germline V gene has CDR1 DFQATT and CDR2 SNEGSKA (reference sequence). Between the trimmed V and J ends, which lost 0 bases and 4 bases, there was a span of 3 bases. This CDR3 is built from 12 residues. CDR3 in DNA: TGCAGTGCTAGAGACCTTAATGAAAAACTGTTTTTT. It is translated as CSARDLNEKLFF.